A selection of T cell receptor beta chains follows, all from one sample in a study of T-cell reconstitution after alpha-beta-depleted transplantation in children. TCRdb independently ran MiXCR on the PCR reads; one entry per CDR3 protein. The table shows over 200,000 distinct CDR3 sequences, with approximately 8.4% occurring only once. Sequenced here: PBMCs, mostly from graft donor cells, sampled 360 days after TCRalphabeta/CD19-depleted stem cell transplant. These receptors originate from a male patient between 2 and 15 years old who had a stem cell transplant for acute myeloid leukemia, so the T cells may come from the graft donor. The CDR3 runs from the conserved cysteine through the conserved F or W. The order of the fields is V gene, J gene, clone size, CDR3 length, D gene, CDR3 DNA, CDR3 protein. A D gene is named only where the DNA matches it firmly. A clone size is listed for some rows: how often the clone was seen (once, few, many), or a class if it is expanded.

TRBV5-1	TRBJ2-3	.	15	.	TGCGCCAGCAGCTTGGATAGCCTTCGCACAGATACGCAGTATTTT	CASSLDSLRTDTQYF
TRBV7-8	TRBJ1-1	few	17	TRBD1	TGTGCCAGCAGCCCCATCCAGGGGGCGGGAGCGGACACTGAAGCTTTCTTT	CASSPIQGAGADTEAFF
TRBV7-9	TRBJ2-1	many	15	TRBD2	TGTGCCAGCAGCTCCCTAGCGGGCGCGAACAATGAGCAGTTCTTC	CASSSLAGANNEQFF
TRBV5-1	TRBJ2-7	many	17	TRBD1	TGCGCCAGCAGCACCGGGACAGGGGGCTTTAAGTCCTACGAGCAGTACTTC	CASSTGTGGFKSYEQYF
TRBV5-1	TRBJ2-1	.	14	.	TGCGCCAGTTCCGACAGGTATCCTGGCGATGAGCAGTTCTTC	CASSDRYPGDEQFF
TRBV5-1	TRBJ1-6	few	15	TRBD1	TGCGCCAGCAGCTTGGGACAGGGGGATAATTCACCCCTCCACTTT	CASSLGQGDNSPLHF
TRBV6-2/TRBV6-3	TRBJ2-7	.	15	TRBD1	TGTGCCAGCAGCCCTTCCGGGACAGGGCTTCTCGAGCAGTACTTC	CASSPSGTGLLEQYF
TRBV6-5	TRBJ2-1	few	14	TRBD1	TGTGCCAGCAGTTACCCCGGGACAGACAATGAGCAGTTCTTC	CASSYPGTDNEQFF
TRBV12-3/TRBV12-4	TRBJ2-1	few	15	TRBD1	TGTGCCAGCAGTTTTGGACAGGTTGAGGACAATGAGCAGTTCTTC	CASSFGQVEDNEQFF
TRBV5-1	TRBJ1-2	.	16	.	TGCGCCAGCAGCTACCTCACCGGGACCAGGGGCTATGGCTACACCTTC	CASSYLTGTRGYGYTF
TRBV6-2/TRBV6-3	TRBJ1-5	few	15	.	TGTGCCAGCAGTGGATACAGCTTAGGAAGTCAGCCCCAGCATTTT	CASSGYSLGSQPQHF
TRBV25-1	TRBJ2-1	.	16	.	TGTGCCAGCAGTGGCTCAGGGGCCAGCTCCTACAATGAGCAGTTCTTC	CASSGSGASSYNEQFF
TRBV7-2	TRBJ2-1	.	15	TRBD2	TGTGCCAGCAGCCCGGGACTAGCGGGTTACAATGAGCAGTTCTTC	CASSPGLAGYNEQFF
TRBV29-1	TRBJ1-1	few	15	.	TGCAGCGTTTATGACCCCCGAGGGAGAAACACTGAAGCTTTCTTT	CSVYDPRGRNTEAFF
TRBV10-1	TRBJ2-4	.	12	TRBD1	TGCGCCAGGCACAGGGGGCTTGACATTCAGTACTTC	CARHRGLDIQYF
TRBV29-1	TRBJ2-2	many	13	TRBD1	TGCAGCGCCGGACAGGGGGCAACCGGGGAGCTGTTTTTT	CSAGQGATGELFF
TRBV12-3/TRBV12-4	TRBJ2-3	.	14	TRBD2	TGTGCCAGCAAAACTAGCGGGAGTATAGATACGCAGTATTTT	CASKTSGSIDTQYF
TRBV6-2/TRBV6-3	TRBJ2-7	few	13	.	TGTGCCAGCAGTTATAACAATGCCTACGAGCAGTACTTC	CASSYNNAYEQYF
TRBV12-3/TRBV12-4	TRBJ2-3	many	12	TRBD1	TGTGCCAGCAGTCACGGGACAGCTACGCAGTATTTT	CASSHGTATQYF
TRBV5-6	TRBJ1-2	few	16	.	TGTGCCAGCAGCTTGTGGGAACCGGTCTCTAACTATGGCTACACCTTC	CASSLWEPVSNYGYTF
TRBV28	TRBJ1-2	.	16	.	TGTGCCAGCAGTCGGCCCACAGGGCCTCGTTTTCTTGGCTACACCTTC	CASSRPTGPRFLGYTF
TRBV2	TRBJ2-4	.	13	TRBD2	TGTGCCACAAGGACTAGCGGAGCGAACATTCAGTACTTC	CATRTSGANIQYF
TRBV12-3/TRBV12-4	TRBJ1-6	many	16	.	TGTGCCAGCAGTTTCGGAGGGGCTATCTATAATTCACCCCTCCACTTT	CASSFGGAIYNSPLHF
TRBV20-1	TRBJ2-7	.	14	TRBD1	TGCAGTGCTAGACCCGGGACAGCCAACTACGAGCAGTACTTC	CSARPGTANYEQYF
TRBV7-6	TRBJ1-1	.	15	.	TGTGCCAGCAGCTCTTCCAACGGGGGGACCACTGAAGCTTTCTTT	CASSSSNGGTTEAFF
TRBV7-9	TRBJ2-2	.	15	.	TGTGCCAGCAGCGGGACACCACGGGGCACCGGGGAGCTGTTTTTT	CASSGTPRGTGELFF
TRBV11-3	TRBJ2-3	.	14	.	TGTGCCAGCAGCTTAGCGGGAGTAGCGGATACGCAGTATTTT	CASSLAGVADTQYF
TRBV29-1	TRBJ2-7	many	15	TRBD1	TGCAGCGTTGAGGTTCGCGGGACAGGTTTCTACGAGCAGTACTTC	CSVEVRGTGFYEQYF
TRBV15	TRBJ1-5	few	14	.	TGTGCCACCAGCAGACAGGGAGGGAGGGAGCCCCAGCATTTT	CATSRQGGREPQHF
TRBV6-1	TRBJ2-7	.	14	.	TGTGCCAGCAGTACATCCACCTTTGGCTACGAGCAGTACTTC	CASSTSTFGYEQYF
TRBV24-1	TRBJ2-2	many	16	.	TGTGCCACCAGTGAACGGGGAGCGGCTGACACCGGGGAGCTGTTTTTT	CATSERGAADTGELFF
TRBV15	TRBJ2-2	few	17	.	TGTGCCACCAGCAGAGAGGACCTGTTGGGCGTAGCCGGGGAGCTGTTTTTT	CATSREDLLGVAGELFF
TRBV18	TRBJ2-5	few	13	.	TGTGCCAGCTCACCTGTCATGATCGAGACCCAGTACTTC	CASSPVMIETQYF
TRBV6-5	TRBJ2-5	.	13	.	TGTGCCAGCAGTTACTCGGGGGTAGAGACCCAGTACTTC	CASSYSGVETQYF
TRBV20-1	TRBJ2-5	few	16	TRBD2	TGCAGTGCCCCTGTTACTAGCGGGTCTGCCAGAGAGACCCAGTACTTC	CSAPVTSGSARETQYF
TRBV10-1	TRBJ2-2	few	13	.	TGCGCCAGCAAAGGGTCGGGCACCGGGGAGCTGTTTTTT	CASKGSGTGELFF
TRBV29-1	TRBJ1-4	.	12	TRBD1	TGCAGCGCCGACAGGGGAGATGAAAAACTGTTTTTT	CSADRGDEKLFF
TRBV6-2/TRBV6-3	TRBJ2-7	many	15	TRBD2	TGTGCCAGCAGTTACCCCGGGGACTACTACTACGAGCAGTACTTC	CASSYPGDYYYEQYF